This TCR beta chain was found in a study of T cells in women clearing cervical HPV infection. As to this clone: Its antigen is undetermined. Coverage ceases 3 residues before the CDR3 finishes, and the germline J gene fills in the end.

Overall study findings and caveats: CIN3+ cases had significantly higher TCR repertoire richness than controls, but evenness did not differ.

The table came from immunoSEQ multiplex PCR; TCRdb's copy has only in-frame clones and leaves some out. The table for this sample gives about 36,000 clones. Trimming pared 4 bases from V and 3 bases from J, leaving 11 bases between. The CDR3 is made up of 13 amino acids. From germline, CDR1 is SGHDT and CDR2 YYEEEE. MY09/MY11 PCR detected cervical HPV DNA; dot-blot assigned genotypes. The TCR comes from a woman aged 18-70 years with a cervical HPV16 infection that either progressed to CIN3+ or cleared (not recorded which). The V and J genes are TRBV5-6 and TRBJ2-7; D gene unclear. Material for sequencing was blood buffy coat. The CDR3 is CASSPYSGYEQYF. Incomplete CDR3 DNA: TGTGCCAGCAGCCCCTATTCGGGCTACGAG.